This is a list of T cell receptor beta chains from one sample in a study of cytomegalovirus exposure and HLA in healthy donors. Sequencing was performed with immunoSEQ multiplex PCR; in TCRdb, only in-frame clones are kept and a portion is missing. Among some 170,000 clones, roughly 76% were seen once, and the ten largest hold 4.9%. The sequencing sample was made of PBMCs. All receptors come from a woman aged 18 to 35 in good health and CMV-seropositive. Both conserved end residues are part of each CDR3. D genes are given only for firm matches. Clone size is not always given. Where it is, it says once, few, many or a class for expanded clones.

clone size: NA
V gene: TRBV9
D gene: NA
J gene: TRBJ2-1
CDR3 DNA: TGTGCCAGCAGTGCCACCCTGAGCTCCTACAATGAGCAGTTCTTC
CDR3 protein: CASSATLSSYNEQFF

clone size: NA
V gene: TRBV6-5
D gene: NA
J gene: TRBJ2-4
CDR3 DNA: TGTGCCAGCAGTTACTCCAGGGACACCCAAAACAGTCAGTACTTC
CDR3 protein: CASSYSRDTQNSQYF

clone size: once
V gene: TRBV5-8
D gene: NA
J gene: TRBJ1-2
CDR3 DNA: TGTGCCAGCAGCTTTTGGGGGGTCGACTATGGCTACACCTTC
CDR3 protein: CASSFWGVDYGYTF

clone size: NA
V gene: TRBV7-9
D gene: TRBD2
J gene: TRBJ2-3
CDR3 DNA: TGTGCCAGCAGCATCCACCCCCGTAGCGGGGGGGTATGGCCCGATACGCAGTATTTT
CDR3 protein: CASSIHPRSGGVWPDTQYF

clone size: NA
V gene: TRBV6-4
D gene: NA
J gene: TRBJ2-7
CDR3 DNA: TGTGCCAGCAGTGCCCACAGCGGAGGACACGAGCAGTACTTC
CDR3 protein: CASSAHSGGHEQYF

clone size: NA
V gene: TRBV19
D gene: NA
J gene: TRBJ2-2
CDR3 DNA: TGTGCCAGCTCCTCGATATCCTCGGTCCAGTGGGCCACCGGGGAGCTGTTTTTT
CDR3 protein: CASSSISSVQWATGELFF

clone size: NA
V gene: TRBV6-1
D gene: NA
J gene: TRBJ1-2
CDR3 DNA: TGTGCCAGCTCGGGAGGGGGCTATGGCTACACCTTC
CDR3 protein: CASSGGGYGYTF

clone size: NA
V gene: TRBV27
D gene: TRBD2
J gene: TRBJ2-2
CDR3 DNA: TGTGCCAGCCGAACCGGGGGGGGCACCGGGGAGCTGTTTTTT
CDR3 protein: CASRTGGGTGELFF

clone size: NA
V gene: TRBV5-1
D gene: TRBD1
J gene: TRBJ2-5
CDR3 DNA: TGCGCCAGCAGCCCCGCTGACAGGGGCGCAGGGGGTTTCCGGGAGACCCAGTACTTC
CDR3 protein: CASSPADRGAGGFRETQYF

clone size: NA
V gene: TRBV11-2
D gene: TRBD2
J gene: TRBJ2-7
CDR3 DNA: TGTGCCAGCAGCTTAGATTATAGCGGGGGGTACGAGCAGTACTTC
CDR3 protein: CASSLDYSGGYEQYF

clone size: once
V gene: TRBV28
D gene: NA
J gene: TRBJ1-5
CDR3 DNA: TGTGCCAGCAGCTCACCCGCGGGGTACAATCAGCCCCAGCATTTT
CDR3 protein: CASSSPAGYNQPQHF

clone size: NA
V gene: TRBV4-1
D gene: TRBD1
J gene: TRBJ1-2
CDR3 DNA: TGCGCCAGCAGCCCCCTACAGGGGGCAAACTATGGCTACACCTTC
CDR3 protein: CASSPLQGANYGYTF

clone size: few
V gene: TRBV7-7
D gene: TRBD2
J gene: TRBJ2-5
CDR3 DNA: TGTGCCAGCAGCTTCAGGGCGGGACTAGCGGGAGAGACCCAGTACTTC
CDR3 protein: CASSFRAGLAGETQYF

clone size: few
V gene: TRBV28
D gene: TRBD1
J gene: TRBJ2-7
CDR3 DNA: TGTGCCAGCAGCCAAAATCGGGACAGGGGGTACTTC
CDR3 protein: CASSQNRDRGYF

clone size: once
V gene: TRBV6-4
D gene: NA
J gene: TRBJ1-1
CDR3 DNA: TGTGCCAGCAGTGACGGGGGGGGTCTTCGGACTGAAGCTTTCTTT
CDR3 protein: CASSDGGGLRTEAFF

clone size: NA
V gene: TRBV6-5
D gene: NA
J gene: TRBJ2-3
CDR3 DNA: TGTGCCAGCAGTTCCGGGAGCCCCACAGATACGCAGTATTTT
CDR3 protein: CASSSGSPTDTQYF

clone size: few
V gene: TRBV11-2
D gene: TRBD2
J gene: TRBJ2-1
CDR3 DNA: TGTGCCAGCAGCTCTCGGACTAGCGGGGAGGTGTACAATGAGCAGTTCTTC
CDR3 protein: CASSSRTSGEVYNEQFF

clone size: NA
V gene: TRBV9
D gene: TRBD1
J gene: TRBJ1-5
CDR3 DNA: TGTGCCAGCAGCGTAGTGCCCCGGACAGGAACGAACCCCGATAGCAATCAGCTCCAGCATTTT
CDR3 protein: CASSVVPRTGTNPDSNQLQHF

clone size: NA
V gene: TRBV7-9
D gene: TRBD1
J gene: TRBJ2-3
CDR3 DNA: TGTGCCAGCAGCTCAGATAGGGGGCTCAGGGCTACGCAGTATTTT
CDR3 protein: CASSSDRGLRATQYF

clone size: NA
V gene: TRBV5-6
D gene: TRBD2
J gene: TRBJ2-7
CDR3 DNA: TGTGCCAGCAGCCTGATCTGGGGGGGCGAGCAGTACTTC
CDR3 protein: CASSLIWGGEQYF

clone size: NA
V gene: TRBV14
D gene: NA
J gene: TRBJ2-7
CDR3 DNA: TGTGCCAGCAGCCAAGACGGAGCGCCCGAGCAGTACTTC
CDR3 protein: CASSQDGAPEQYF

clone size: NA
V gene: TRBV6-1
D gene: TRBD2
J gene: TRBJ2-2
CDR3 DNA: TGTGCCAGCAGTGACCGACTAGCGGGGGTCTCTAGGGAGCTGTTTTTT
CDR3 protein: CASSDRLAGVSRELFF